This T cell receptor beta chain comes out of a study of blood T cell repertoires in COVID-19. This clone was recorded only once. V lost 2 bases and J lost 2; bases outside the gene matches: 7. This CDR3 is built from 18 residues. Germline V lookup: CDR1 KGHDR, CDR2 SFDVKD. TCRdb keeps only in-frame clones here, not all; method: immunoSEQ multiplex PCR. The table shows tens of thousands of clones, with around 87% occurring only once. Sequenced sample: peripheral blood. The chain employs TRBV24-1 and TRBJ2-3; 12 positions match TRBD2. The sequence was collected from a human donor with acute or convalescent COVID-19. The donor label of this sample is uncertain. DNA for the CDR3: TGTGCCACCAGTGATTCCCGACCTAGCGGGGGGGCCACAGATACGCAGTATTTT. It yields the protein CATSDSRPSGGATDTQYF.